Reported below is one T cell receptor (beta chain). What it binds is unknown. Library preparation (for TCRbeta) was performed with unique molecular identifiers. TCRdb itself ran the PCR reads through MiXCR, one entry per CDR3 protein. This sample carries a few hundred thousand distinct CDR3 sequences, around 20% of them seen once, and the ten largest clones take approximately 11%. The sample comes from a study of T-cell reconstitution after alpha-beta-depleted transplantation in children. The CDR3 is 17 residues long. The ends lost 4 bases at V and 4 bases at J; junction bases unmatched: 7. Germline V gives CDR1 MNHNS, CDR2 SASEGT. General study findings and limits: Expanded clones from the graft, numbering several hundred, reportedly supplied alpha-beta T cells about two months after transplant. Newly produced T cells mostly accounted for T-cell counts and diversity one year post-transplant. Surviving recipient cells, namely T cells and thymic progenitors, were the source of high day-60 TCRbeta diversity in some patients.

This TCR was recovered from a male patient under 18 who had a stem cell transplant for acute lymphoblastic leukemia, so the T cells may come from the graft donor. The rearrangement joins TRBV6-1 to TRBJ2-2; 12 positions agree with TRBD2. Sequenced here: PBMCs, mostly from graft donor cells, sampled 180 days after TCRalphabeta/CD19-depleted stem cell transplant. CDR3 sequence: CASSAGLAGWGTGELFF. CDR3 bases: TGTGCCAGCAGTGCTGGACTAGCGGGATGGGGCACCGGGGAGCTGTTTTTT.